Each of the 25 T cell receptor beta chains below was sequenced from the same sample in a study of T cells in Graves' hyperthyroidism and ophthalmopathy. Using RNA transcripts as the source, TCR beta CDR3 regions were amplified. Using the HTBI primer set, a first-round RT-PCR was run on the TCR CDR3. TCRdb itself ran the multiplex PCR reads through MiXCR, one entry per CDR3 protein. This table holds 400,000 to 550,000 distinct CDR3 sequences, over 13% found once. The sample comprised blood. The origin of the receptors is a woman aged 18-29 years with Graves' hyperthyroidism.

The chain carries TRBV9 and TRBJ2-1, with 9 bases fitting TRBD2. Trimming cost V 3 bases and J 7 bases; bases outside gene matches: 8. The CDR3 is 15 residues long. Looked up from germline, CDR1 is SGDLS and CDR2 is YYNGEE. The CDR3 DNA reads as TGTGCCAGCAGCGGCCCGGCTAGCGGGACTAATGAGCAGTTCTTC. It translates to CASSGPASGTNEQFF. The entire variable domain, with the rest obtained from reference TRBV9 and TRBJ2-1, is as follows: DSGVTQTPKHLITATGQRVTLRCSPRSGDLSVYWYQQSLDQGLQFLIQYYNGEERAKGNILERFSAQQFPDLHSELNLSSLELGDSALYFCASSGPASGTNEQFFGPGTRLTVL.

This clonotype has at least ten counts. This chain connects TRBV12-3 or TRBV12-4 to TRBJ1-1, with D perhaps TRBD1 (5 bases). The CDR3 has 16 amino acids. Trimming pared 6 bases from V and 5 bases from J, leaving 22 bases between. The CDR3 here is CASSPYRRAPNTEAFF. CDR3 coding DNA: TGTGCCAGCAGCCCCTACCGCAGGGCGCCAAATACTGAAGCTTTCTTT.

The J gene is TRBJ2-7, the V gene TRBV24-1; D perhaps matches TRBD1 (5 bases). V lost 5 bases to trimming and J lost 5 bases, with 12 bases between them. The V gene's germline CDR1 is KGHDR and CDR2 SFDVKD. This CDR3 has 13 residues. DNA for the CDR3: TGTGCCACCAGTGGGGGCAGGGTCGACGAGCAGTACTTC. This gives the protein CATSGGRVDEQYF.

This clonotype was counted many times. The chain recombines TRBV11-3 with TRBJ2-1; 11 bases are shared with TRBD2. The CDR3 covers 15 residues. CDR1 and CDR2 (germline): SGHNT, YENEEA. The V and J ends lost 4 bases and 3 bases, in that order; junction bases with no gene match: 2. The CDR3 coding sequence is TGTGCCAGCAGCTCCGGGACTAGCGGCTACAATGAGCAGTTCTTC. This sequence encodes CASSSGTSGYNEQFF.

The chain employs TRBV11-2 and TRBJ2-1; the match to TRBD1 covers 10 bases. The CDR3 totals 15 residues. J was trimmed by 9 bases and V by 4 bases; bases with no gene match: 9. Per germline, CDR1 SGHAT and CDR2 FQNNGV. CDR3 sequence: CASSSGTGEFFEQFF. In nucleotides, the CDR3 is TGTGCCAGCAGCTCAGGGACAGGGGAGTTTTTTGAGCAGTTCTTC.

This clonotype was seen repeatedly, ten times or more. The chain recombines TRBV12-5 with TRBJ2-3; D remains ambiguous. V was cut by 0 bases and J by 0 bases, with 7 bases left in between. CDR1 and CDR2 from the germline V gene are LGHNT and FRNRAP. The CDR3 runs to 15 residues. The CDR3 here is CASGLVARSTDTQYF. DNA for the CDR3: TGTGCTAGTGGTTTGGTAGCCAGAAGCACAGATACGCAGTATTTT. Variable domain in full (rest from reference TRBV12-5 and TRBJ2-3): DARVTQTPRHKVTEMGQEVTMRCQPILGHNTVFWYRQTMMQGLELLAYFRNRAPLDDSGMPKDRFSAEMPDATLATLKIQPSEPRDSAVYFCASGLVARSTDTQYFGPGTRLTVL.

This clonotype was recorded at least ten times. This chain uses TRBV5-1 with TRBJ1-1; 8 bases are shared with TRBD1. The germline gives CDR1 SGHRS, CDR2 YFSETQ. The length of the CDR3 is 15 residues. Trimming removed 4 bases from V and 0 bases from J; junction bases left unmatched: 5. The CDR3, as DNA: TGCGCCAGCAGCCCGCTACAGGGGGTGAACACTGAAGCTTTCTTT. Its translation: CASSPLQGVNTEAFF.

This clonotype has a count of ten or more. The V gene is TRBV2, the J gene TRBJ2-7; 9 nucleotides line up with TRBD2. The V gene end was trimmed by 6 bases and the J gene end by 9 bases; junction bases not matched to a gene: 15. The germline V gene encodes CDR1 SNHLY and CDR2 FYNNEI. The length of the CDR3 is 15 residues. The CDR3 DNA is TGTGCCAGCAGCGGAGAGGCTAGCGGGGCCGGACGGCAGTACGTC. It translates to CASSGEASGAGRQYV.

This clonotype showed up just a few times. The V and J genes are TRBV12-3 or TRBV12-4 and TRBJ2-6, with D uncertain. The CDR3 runs 14 residues. Trimming shortened V by 5 bases and J by 2 bases, and 7 bases separated the two germline ends. The CDR3: CASSTFTGANVLTF. CDR3 in DNA: TGTGCCAGCAGTACGTTTACTGGGGCCAACGTCCTGACTTTC.

In its sample, this clonotype was seen many times. The rearrangement uses TRBV28 and TRBJ2-7; D possibly corresponds to TRBD1 (6 bases). There are 15 residues in the CDR3. CDR1 and CDR2 from the germline V gene are MDHEN and SYDVKM. The V and J ends lost 2 bases and 2 bases respectively, with 13 bases between them. This CDR3 is CASSLHPQGTYEQYV. The DNA of the CDR3 is TGTGCCAGCAGTTTACATCCACAGGGTACCTACGAGCAGTACGTC.

This clonotype has a count of ten or more. This chain uses TRBV2 with TRBJ1-4; 9 positions match TRBD1. CDR1 SNHLY and CDR2 FYNNEI come from the germline V gene. This CDR3 is built from 16 residues. V lost 5 bases to trimming and J lost 10 bases; unmatched junction nucleotides: 14. The CDR3 reads CASSTEGHRGLGKLFF. In nucleotides, the CDR3 is TGTGCCAGCAGTACGGAAGGGCACAGGGGGCTAGGAAAACTGTTTTTT.

In this sample, this clonotype turned up many times. The J gene is TRBJ1-2, the V gene TRBV6-2 or TRBV6-3, with D uncertain. V was trimmed by 2 bases and J by 1 base, leaving 20 bases between them. The CDR3 has 18 residues. The germline gives CDR1 MNHEY, CDR2 SVGEGT. CDR3 residues: CASSYRPPGEGNNYGYTF. CDR3 bases: TGTGCCAGCAGTTACCGACCCCCGGGAGAAGGAAATAACTATGGCTACACCTTC.

The J gene is TRBJ2-1, the V gene TRBV5-1; 11 nucleotides line up with TRBD2. CDR1 and CDR2 from the germline V gene are SGHRS and YFSETQ. This CDR3 is 17 amino acids long. V lost 4 bases and J lost 9; bases outside the gene matches: 15. The CDR3 is CASSPLTSGRGSVEQFF. The CDR3 nucleotides read TGCGCCAGCAGCCCCTTAACTAGCGGGAGAGGATCAGTTGAGCAGTTCTTC.

This clonotype was counted many times. The chain carries TRBV27 and TRBJ1-1; D unclear. CDR3 length: 13 residues. Germline lookup yields CDR1 MNHEY and CDR2 SMNVEV (reference sequence). With 8 bases removed from V and 1 base from J, the gap between germline ends came to 11 bases. CDR3: CASGRDSNTEAFF. The CDR3 DNA sequence: TGTGCCAGCGGTAGGGATTCGAACACTGAAGCTTTCTTT.

This clonotype was picked up many times. The chain has TRBV27 and TRBJ1-4, with a weak D call TRBD1 (5 bases). Germline-derived CDR1 and CDR2 are MNHEY and SMNVEV (reference sequence). Trimming took off 4 bases at V and 7 bases at J, with 16 bases between the two ends. This CDR3 is built from 15 residues. The DNA of the CDR3 is TGTGCCAGCAGTTCAGGGATAGGCGCGCTTGAAAAACTGTTTTTT. This encodes CASSSGIGALEKLFF.

In this sample, this clonotype turned up many times. The chain uses TRBV30 and TRBJ2-1; D is undetermined. The germline CDR1 and CDR2 sequences are GTSNPN and SVGIG (reference sequence). Between the trimmed V and J ends, which lost 3 bases and 9 bases, there was a span of 9 bases. CDR3 size: 11 residues. The CDR3 bases are TGTGCCTGGAGGGTTAGTCTTGAGCAGTTCTTC. It yields the protein CAWRVSLEQFF. Complete variable domain (other parts from reference TRBV30 and TRBJ2-1): SQTIHQWPATLVQPVGSPLSLECTVEGTSNPNLYWYRQAAGRGLQLLFYSVGIGQISSEVPQNLSASRPQDRQFILSSKKLLLSDSGFYLCAWRVSLEQFFGPGTRLTVL.

The sample holds many counts of this clonotype. V and J are TRBV12-3 or TRBV12-4 and TRBJ1-2; D not certain. The CDR3 contains 14 residues. V lost 5 bases to trimming and J lost 4 bases, with 14 bases between them. In nucleotides, the CDR3 is TGTGCCAGCAGTCCAGACGGGTTTTTCTATGGCTACACCTTC. It is translated as CASSPDGFFYGYTF.

This clonotype was picked up many times. The V and J genes are TRBV6-1 and TRBJ1-4; 11 bases line up with TRBD1. V was pared by 5 bases and J by 0 bases, with 5 bases of the junction left unmatched. There are 17 residues in the CDR3. Germline CDR1 reads MNHNS; CDR2 reads SASEGT. The CDR3 reads CASSYSGQGATNEKLFF. DNA for the CDR3: TGTGCCAGCAGTTATTCGGGACAGGGGGCAACTAATGAAAAACTGTTTTTT.

This chain links TRBV7-9 with TRBJ2-1; 7 bases match TRBD2. This CDR3 contains 15 residues. Germline CDR1 reads SEHNR; CDR2 reads FQNEAQ (reference sequence). The V segment lost 5 bases and the J segment 3 bases; nucleotides outside the gene matches: 7. The CDR3 here is CASSTRTSFYNEQFF. The CDR3 DNA follows: TGTGCCAGCAGCACCAGGACTAGTTTCTACAATGAGCAGTTCTTC. The complete variable domain, with remaining parts taken from reference TRBV7-9 and TRBJ2-1, reads DTGVSQNPRHKITKRGQNVTFRCDPISEHNRLYWYRQTLGQGPEFLTYFQNEAQLEKSRLLSDRFSAERPKGSFSTLEIQRTEQGDSAMYLCASSTRTSFYNEQFFGPGTRLTVL.

The chain has TRBV20-1 and TRBJ2-5; no firm D call. V gave up 4 bases and J gave up 1 base, with 16 bases separating them. CDR3 length: 15 amino acids. Per the germline V gene, CDR1 is DFQATT and CDR2 is SNEGSKA (reference sequence). Here the CDR3 reads CSATQSANTQETQYF. DNA for the CDR3: TGCAGTGCTACTCAGTCCGCAAACACCCAAGAGACCCAGTACTTC.

About this clonotype itself: Germline and junction disagree at one end, which may indicate a read error. The J gene is TRBJ2-2, the V gene TRBV19; D is unclear. The germline gives CDR1 LNHDA, CDR2 SQIVND (reference sequence). The CDR3 has 13 amino acids. The CDR3 nucleotides read TGTGCCAATAGTATAGTCAACACCGGGGAGCTGTTTTTT. Encoded protein: CANSIVNTGELFF.

This clonotype was counted many times. The chain is built from TRBV11-3 and TRBJ2-7; 11 bases agree with TRBD2. J gave up 4 bases and V 5 bases, and 10 bases lay outside the gene matches. CDR1 is SGHNT and CDR2 is YENEEA in the germline V gene. This CDR3 contains 16 residues. The CDR3 sequence is CASSHRGIAGGYEQYF. The CDR3 region has the DNA TGTGCCAGCAGCCATAGAGGGATAGCGGGAGGGTACGAGCAGTACTTC.

The V and J genes are TRBV5-5 and TRBJ2-6, with TRBD1 matching over 11 bases. The CDR3 has 17 residues. V shed 0 bases and J 3 bases; nucleotides not matched to a gene: 2. Germline lookup yields CDR1 SGHKS and CDR2 YYEKEE (reference sequence). In nucleotides, the CDR3 is TGTGCCAGCAGCTTGGGGACAGGGGGCATTGGGGCCAACGTCCTGACTTTC. Its translation: CASSLGTGGIGANVLTF.

This chain links TRBV19 with TRBJ2-1; 7 bases align to TRBD1. V lost 6 bases and J lost 2; bases outside the gene matches: 7. This CDR3 region has 15 residues. Per germline, CDR1 LNHDA and CDR2 SQIVND (reference sequence). In DNA, the CDR3 is TGTGCCAGTAGGTCCCACGGACAGGCCTACAATGAGCAGTTCTTC. Translating it yields CASRSHGQAYNEQFF.

This clonotype was detected many times. The chain combines TRBV9 with TRBJ2-3; 9 nucleotides line up with TRBD2. V lost 5 bases to trimming and J lost 2 bases; unmatched junction nucleotides: 12. The CDR3 has 17 residues. Looked up from germline, CDR1 is SGDLS and CDR2 is YYNGEE. CDR3 sequence: CASSKGRPSGTTDTQYF. In nucleotides, the CDR3 is TGTGCCAGCAGTAAGGGGAGGCCTAGCGGGACCACAGATACGCAGTATTTT.